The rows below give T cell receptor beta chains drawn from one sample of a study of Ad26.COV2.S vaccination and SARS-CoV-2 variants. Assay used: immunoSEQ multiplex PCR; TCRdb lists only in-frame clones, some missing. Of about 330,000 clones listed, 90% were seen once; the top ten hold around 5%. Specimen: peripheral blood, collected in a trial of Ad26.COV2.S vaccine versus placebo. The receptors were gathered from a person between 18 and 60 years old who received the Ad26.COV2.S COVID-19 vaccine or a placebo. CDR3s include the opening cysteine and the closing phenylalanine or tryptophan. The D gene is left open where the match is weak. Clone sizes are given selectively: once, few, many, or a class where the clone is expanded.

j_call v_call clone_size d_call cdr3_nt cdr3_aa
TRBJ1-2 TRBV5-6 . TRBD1 TGTGCCAGCAGCTTGGGGGCAGGGGGGTATGGCTACACCTTC CASSLGAGGYGYTF
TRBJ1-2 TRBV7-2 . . TGTGCCAGCAGCTTAGGAGGGGGGGCTGGCTACACCTTC CASSLGGGAGYTF
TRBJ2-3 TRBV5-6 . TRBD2 TGTGCCAGCAGCTTGGGCGGGGGGGCGTCTTATACAGATACGCAGTATTTT CASSLGGGASYTDTQYF
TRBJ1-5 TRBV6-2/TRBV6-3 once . TGTGCCAGCAGCCCCTCGCTTCAAAGGGTGTGGAGCTTCATGAGCAATCAGCCCCAGCATTTT CASSPSLQRVWSFMSNQPQHF
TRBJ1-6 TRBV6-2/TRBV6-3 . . TGTGCCAGCAGTTACGAAGGGTTTGATACTTTCCTTTCACCCCTCCACTTT CASSYEGFDTFLSPLHF
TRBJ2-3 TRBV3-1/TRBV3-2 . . TGTGCCAGCAGTTCCACCATAGCCCCAGATACGCAGTATTTT CASSSTIAPDTQYF
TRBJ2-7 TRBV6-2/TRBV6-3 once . TGTGCCAGCAGCAGCTTATCGGGGGCCGTAGACGAGCAGTACTTC CASSSLSGAVDEQYF
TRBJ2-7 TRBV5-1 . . TGCGCCAGCAGCTTGGATTTTGGGAGGAGGTCCTACGAGCAGTACTTC CASSLDFGRRSYEQYF
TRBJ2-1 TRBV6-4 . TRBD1 TGTGCCAGCAGTGCAACTGACAGGGGGCGGAATGAGCAGTTCTTC CASSATDRGRNEQFF
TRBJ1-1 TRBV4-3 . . TGCGCCAGCAGCCAAGAACAGGATGGGAACACTGAAGCTTTCTTT CASSQEQDGNTEAFF
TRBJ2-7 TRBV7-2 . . TGTGCCAGCAGCTTAATCGGCTCCTACGAGCAGTACTTC CASSLIGSYEQYF
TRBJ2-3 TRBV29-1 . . TGCAGCGTCGGGGATTTACAGGAACCCATAAGCACAGATACGCAGTATTTT CSVGDLQEPISTDTQYF
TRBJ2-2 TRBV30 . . TGTGCCTGGACCTGGGACCTGAACACCGGGGAGCTGTTTTTT CAWTWDLNTGELFF
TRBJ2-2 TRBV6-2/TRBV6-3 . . TGTGCCAGCAGTTACGCCGGTCAGGACACCGGGGAGCTGTTTTTT CASSYAGQDTGELFF
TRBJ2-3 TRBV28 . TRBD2 TGTGCCAGCAGTTTAGCGGGAGGGCTTAAGACTAGCACAGATACGCAGTATTTT CASSLAGGLKTSTDTQYF
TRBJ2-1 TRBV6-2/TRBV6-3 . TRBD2 TGTGCCAGCAGTTCCCTCGGGACTAGCTACAATGAGCAGTTCTTC CASSSLGTSYNEQFF
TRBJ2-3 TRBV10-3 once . TGTGCCATCACTCCGATTGGGCTAGACAGCACAGATACGCAGTATTTT CAITPIGLDSTDTQYF
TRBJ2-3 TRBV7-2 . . TGTGCCAGCAGCTTAGAACCACGGGGTACGCAGTATTTT CASSLEPRGTQYF